These T cell receptor beta chains were read from a single sample in a study of beta chain features in type 1 diabetes. Using immunoSEQ multiplex PCR, the repertoire was profiled, and TCRdb retains in-frame clones only, with some absent. The repertoire holds more than 300,000 clones, with 8% as singletons. Sequencing used central memory CD4+ T cells from blood. The receptors come from a woman under 30 in good health. Both conserved end residues are part of each CDR3. Size tells how often a clone was seen (once, few, many) or the class of an expanded clone, and some rows leave it out.

.,TRBV6-1,CASSDKGLNNQPQHF
few,TRBV5-1,CASASGGSGETQYF
few,TRBV13,CASSSWDTYEQYF
.,TRBV27,CASSLDLYTGELFF
.,TRBV5-4,CASSLSSGSRETQYF
few,TRBV19,CASSLLGSRELFF
.,TRBV19,CASSIPTGDGYTF
few,TRBV7-2,CASSFSGGSGDTQYF
.,TRBV4-2,CASSRRLAGENIQYF
many,TRBV7-2,CASSVGTGYYGYTF
few,TRBV7-8,CASTPTGGQIRTYEQYF
.,TRBV29-1,CSVEKQRTDTQYF
.,TRBV15,CATSRSGETQYF
.,TRBV5-6,CASSFDGELFF
.,TRBV27,CASSSRGTGELFF
few,TRBV7-2,CASSRDYLSTDTQYF
few,TRBV19,CASRGQGGGNEQFF
.,TRBV4-2,CASSQAGDSYEQYF
.,TRBV4-3,CASSPTTSGRWHEQFF
.,TRBV7-8,CASSRDRQAGNEQFF
.,TRBV9,CASSSRTGKNEKLFF
few,TRBV11-2,CASSRTTNFDEQFF
.,TRBV7-9,CASSLNPETQYF
many,TRBV7-2,CASSFQGTDTQYF
few,TRBV13,CASSFSNSDTQYF
.,TRBV9,CASSLTGELFF
.,TRBV4-2,CASSVRVDYEQFF